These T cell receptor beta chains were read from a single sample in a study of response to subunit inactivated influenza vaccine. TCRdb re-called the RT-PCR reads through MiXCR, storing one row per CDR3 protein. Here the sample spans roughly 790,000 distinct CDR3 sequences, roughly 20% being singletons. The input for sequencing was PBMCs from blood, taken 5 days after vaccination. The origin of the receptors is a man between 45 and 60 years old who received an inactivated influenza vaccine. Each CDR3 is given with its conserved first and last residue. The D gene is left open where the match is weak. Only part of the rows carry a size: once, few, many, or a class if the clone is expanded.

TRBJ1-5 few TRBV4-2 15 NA CASSQALRDNQPQHF TGTGCCAGCAGCCAAGCATTAAGGGACAATCAGCCCCAGCATTTT
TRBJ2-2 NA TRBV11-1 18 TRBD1 CASRKPRQGMGSTGELFF TGTGCCAGCAGAAAACCAAGACAGGGGATGGGATCTACCGGGGAGCTGTTTTTT
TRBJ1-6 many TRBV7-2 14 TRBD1 CASSKGQPNSPLHF TGTGCCAGCAGCAAGGGACAGCCTAATTCACCCCTCCACTTT
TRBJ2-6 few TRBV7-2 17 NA CASSLAPYNSGANVLTF TGTGCCAGCAGCTTAGCGCCTTACAACTCTGGGGCCAACGTCCTGACTTTC
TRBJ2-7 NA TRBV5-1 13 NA CAVKEPHSYEQYF TGCGCCGTAAAGGAACCCCACTCCTACGAGCAGTACTTC
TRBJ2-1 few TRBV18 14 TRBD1 CASSPIRQGGEQFF TGTGCCAGCTCACCAATCCGACAGGGCGGTGAGCAGTTCTTC
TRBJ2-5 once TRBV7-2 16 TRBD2 CASSPRLAGHQETQYF TGTGCCAGCAGCCCCCGGTTAGCGGGACACCAAGAGACCCAGTACTTC
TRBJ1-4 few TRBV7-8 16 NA CASSLRPGTVNEKLFF TGTGCCAGCAGCTTAAGGCCGGGGACGGTGAATGAAAAACTGTTTTTT
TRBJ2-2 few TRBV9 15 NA CASSVAGAWTGELFF TGTGCCAGCAGCGTAGCGGGAGCGTGGACCGGGGAGCTGTTTTTT
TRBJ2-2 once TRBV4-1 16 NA CASSQDSRGWSGELFF TGCGCCAGCAGCCAAGATAGTCGAGGATGGTCCGGGGAGCTGTTTTTT